These 22 T cell receptor beta chains originate from one sample sequenced in a study of PD-L1 blockade in urothelial cancer. The data were produced by immunoSEQ multiplex PCR, yet TCRdb's version contains in-frame clones alone and is incomplete. The repertoire has about 88,000 clones, 85% to 95% of them found once; the top ten carry roughly a tenth. The specimen comprised PBMCs, sampled around atezolizumab (anti-PD-L1) treatment. These TCRs come from a man aged 60 to 75 with urothelial cancer.

The chain links TRBV9 to TRBJ2-5; 7 bases are shared with TRBD2. Germline V gene lookup returns CDR1 SGDLS and CDR2 YYNGEE. CDR3 length equals 15 residues. The ends lost 6 bases at V and 4 bases at J; junction bases unmatched: 12. The DNA for the CDR3 is TGTGCCAGCACCCCAGGACTAGGACACGGAGAGACCCAGTACTTC. Encoded protein: CASTPGLGHGETQYF.

This clone was seen a handful of times. The chain uses TRBV6-1 and TRBJ2-7; D is perhaps TRBD1 (6 bases). CDR3 length: 14 residues. In germline, CDR1 is MNHNS, CDR2 SASEGT. Trimming shortened V by 3 bases and J by 7 bases, and 16 bases separated the two germline ends. The DNA of the CDR3 is TGTGCCAGCAGTGACGTCAGGGGTGGTTGGGAGCAGTACTTC. Translation gives CASSDVRGGWEQYF.

The chain couples TRBV5-1 to TRBJ1-1; TRBD1 might be the D (6 bases). Deletions cut 4 bases from V and 4 bases from J, with 14 bases between. Germline CDR1 SGHRS, CDR2 YFSETQ. This CDR3 region has 14 residues. The CDR3 region is CASSIQGYGTEAFF. The CDR3, as DNA: TGCGCCAGCAGCATACAGGGTTATGGCACTGAAGCTTTCTTT.

The rearrangement links TRBV5-1 to TRBJ2-5; D remains ambiguous. Germline-derived CDR1 and CDR2 are SGHRS and YFSETQ. The CDR3 has 13 amino acids. The V end was cut by 0 bases, the J end by 5 bases, with 8 bases between. CDR3 protein: CASSLGAAETQYF. CDR3 nucleotides: TGCGCCAGCAGCTTGGGTGCTGCGGAGACCCAGTACTTC.

The gene calls are TRBV7-9 and TRBJ1-2; tentatively, D is TRBD1 (6 bases). Per germline, CDR1 SEHNR and CDR2 FQNEAQ (reference sequence). Deletions cut 2 bases from V and 4 bases from J, with 14 bases between. This CDR3 is built from 15 residues. CDR3 region: CASSLFVTGSYGYTF. CDR3 coding DNA: TGTGCCAGCAGCTTATTTGTCACAGGGTCCTATGGCTACACCTTC.

The CDR3 reads CASSQDGGASDYEKLFF. The CDR3 DNA sequence: TGTGCCAGCAGCCAAGATGGGGGCGCTTCGGATTACGAAAAACTGTTTTTT. This chain links TRBV14 with TRBJ1-4, with D possibly TRBD1 on 6 matching bases. This CDR3 is built from 17 residues. Germline loops: CDR1 SGHDN, CDR2 FVKESK. V shed 0 bases and J shed 8 bases, with 19 bases lying between them.

In its sample, this clone was seen a few times. This rearrangement joins TRBV7-8 to TRBJ1-1; D remains ambiguous. Germline V CDR1 and CDR2: SGHVS, FQNEAQ. Trimming cost V 5 bases and J 0 bases, with 16 bases left between them. The CDR3 runs 16 residues. This CDR3 is CASSPRGSVLNTEAFF. For the CDR3, the DNA is TGTGCCAGCAGCCCCCGGGGAAGTGTTTTGAACACTGAAGCTTTCTTT.

This chain connects TRBV2 to TRBJ2-7, with 9 positions matching TRBD2. The CDR3 has 15 amino acids. The V segment lost 6 bases and the J segment 4 bases; nucleotides outside the gene matches: 10. Looked up from germline, CDR1 is SNHLY and CDR2 is FYNNEI. This CDR3 is CASSSSGTSLYEQYF. CDR3 DNA sequence: TGTGCCAGCAGCTCTTCCGGGACTAGCTTATACGAGCAGTACTTC.

This clone was seen many times. The chain recombines TRBV9 with TRBJ1-5; D not resolved. Trimming removed 0 bases from V and 5 bases from J, with 6 bases in between. This CDR3 has 13 amino acids. The germline V gene encodes CDR1 SGDLS and CDR2 YYNGEE. CDR3 sequence: CASSVDPDQPQHF. The CDR3 DNA reads as TGTGCCAGCAGCGTAGATCCTGATCAGCCCCAGCATTTT.

The chain is built from TRBV4-3 and TRBJ2-1, with D possibly matching TRBD1 (6 bases). V was shortened by 1 base and J by 0 bases, with 13 bases between the two germline ends. Germline CDR1 and CDR2: LGHNA and YSLEER. This CDR3 has 17 amino acids. CDR3 nucleotide sequence: TGCGCCAGCAGCCAAGGGGTGAGGGGGAGCTCCTACAATGAGCAGTTCTTC. Residues: CASSQGVRGSSYNEQFF.

The chain joins TRBV7-2 to TRBJ2-1; the D is unclear. This CDR3 is built from 14 residues. Germline V gene sequence: CDR1 SGHTA, CDR2 FQGNSA. V lost 5 bases to trimming and J lost 6 bases, with 14 bases between them. CDR3 coding DNA: TGTGCCAGCAGCCGCGAGCCTGCCGGCAATGAGCAGTTCTTC. Translated, it gives CASSREPAGNEQFF.

In its sample, this clone was seen once. The chain recombines TRBV5-4 with TRBJ2-5, with D possibly being TRBD1 (8 bases). Per the germline V gene, CDR1 is SGHNT and CDR2 is YYREEE (reference sequence). The CDR3 covers 14 residues. V lost 5 bases and J 4 bases, leaving 15 bases between the germline ends. The CDR3 nucleotides are TGTGCCAGCAGATCGACAGGGGAGGGAGAGACCCAGTACTTC. This encodes CASRSTGEGETQYF.

This chain uses TRBV7-2 with TRBJ2-6, with 8 bases aligning to TRBD1. Germline trimming cut 3 bases from V and 4 bases from J; bases unmatched to any gene: 5. CDR3 length equals 16 residues. Germline loops: CDR1 SGHTA, CDR2 FQGNSA. CDR3 in DNA: TGTGCCAGCAGCTTGCAGGGGGCAGCAGGGGCCAACGTCCTGACTTTC. Translation: CASSLQGAAGANVLTF.

For this clone: The junction departs from germline at one end; a sequencing error may be responsible. The chain joins TRBV4-1 to TRBJ2-5, with 7 bases matching TRBD2. The CDR3 length is 15 residues. Germline V gene sequence: CDR1 MGHRA, CDR2 YSYEKL. The CDR3 is CASSQAATSRSVMDF. The CDR3 nucleotides read TGCGCCAGCAGCCAGGCAGCGACTAGCAGGAGTGTTATGGACTTC.

J is TRBJ2-5 and V is TRBV4-3; D might be TRBD1 (6 bases). The germline gives CDR1 LGHNA, CDR2 YSLEER. The CDR3 covers 14 residues. Trimming shortened V by 0 bases and J by 5 bases, and 10 bases separated the two germline ends. In DNA, the CDR3 is TGCGCCAGCAGCCAAGAAGGGGGTGAGGAGACCCAGTACTTC. It is translated as CASSQEGGEETQYF.

This chain joins TRBV7-3 and TRBJ2-2, with 7 bases aligning to TRBD1. The CDR3 spans 14 residues. The junction had 6 bases not matched to a gene; V was cut back by 5 bases and J by 6 bases. Per the germline V gene, CDR1 is SGHTA and CDR2 is FQGTGA. The CDR3: CASSTRQGSGELFF. The CDR3 nucleotides read TGTGCCAGCAGCACCCGACAGGGTTCCGGGGAGCTGTTTTTT.

This chain joins TRBV4-2 and TRBJ1-2, with a tentative D call TRBD1 (5 bases). The CDR3 is 13 residues long. Germline V gene lookup returns CDR1 LGHNA and CDR2 YNFKEQ. Trimming took 2 bases from V and 6 from J, leaving 10 bases between them. CDR3 nucleotide sequence: TGTGCCAGCAGCCAACAGGGAATGGATGGCTACACCTTC. Residues: CASSQQGMDGYTF.

V and J are TRBV7-2 and TRBJ2-2; no clear D. Germline CDR1 and CDR2: SGHTA and FQGNSA. V lost 5 bases and J 8 bases, leaving 9 bases between the germline ends. The CDR3 sequence is 12 residues long. The CDR3 region has the DNA TGTGCCAGCAGCCAACTTTCGGGGGAGCTGTTTTTT. It yields the protein CASSQLSGELFF.

The chain joins TRBV10-2 to TRBJ2-7; D ambiguous. CDR1 WSHSY and CDR2 SAAADI come from the germline V gene. This CDR3 has 13 amino acids. V lost 4 bases and J lost 2, with 9 bases in between. The CDR3 DNA reads as TGCGCCAGCAGTGCCCAGCGAACCTACGAGCAGTACTTC. This codes for CASSAQRTYEQYF.

This chain uses TRBV6-5 with TRBJ2-1; 7 bases match TRBD2. Germline CDR1 and CDR2: MNHEY and SVGAGI. Trimming took 7 bases from V and 9 from J; bases not matched to a gene: 15. The CDR3 covers 15 residues. The CDR3 nucleotides read TGTGCCAGCAACCGGGACTACCAGCAAAGCGGTGAGCAGTTCTTC. Encoded protein: CASNRDYQQSGEQFF.

This clone was detected only once. CDR3 coding DNA: TGCGCCAGCAGCCTCCAACGGGGTGAGCAGTTCTTC. Translating it yields CASSLQRGEQFF. This sequence joins TRBV4-1 and TRBJ2-1, with D perhaps matching TRBD2 (5 bases). Between the trimmed V and J ends, which lost 4 bases and 9 bases, there was a span of 10 bases. The germline V gene has CDR1 MGHRA and CDR2 YSYEKL. This CDR3 spans 12 amino acids.

J is TRBJ2-3 and V is TRBV6-6; the D gene is possibly TRBD2 (5 bases). Looked up from germline, CDR1 is MNHNY and CDR2 is SVGAGI (reference sequence). Trimming took 8 bases from V and 0 from J, leaving 12 bases between them. The CDR3 spans 14 residues. The CDR3 bases are TGTGCCAGCGGTGGGAGCTCTAGCACAGATACGCAGTATTTT. Its translation: CASGGSSSTDTQYF.